This T cell receptor beta chain was identified in a study of identical twins (dated by TCRdb to 2015 to 2016). In terms of the full investigation: TCR alpha and beta repertoires from monozygotic twins, unrelated adults of various ages and cord blood were deep-sequenced to test whether fetal clonotypes persist. To rule out contamination, the twin experiments were replicated at different times with different library preparation protocols. Beyond this particular receptor, the publication reports: In monozygotic twins, recombination models systematically underestimated out-of-frame TCR alpha sharing, but the models matched the sharing seen between unrelated individuals. A weaker excess of twin sharing was found in beta out-of-frame sequences because the signal-to-noise ratio was lowered by fewer shared sequences. Fewer insertions were carried by abundant cord blood beta clonotypes; a weaker similar trend was observed in young adult naive repertoires, while no such trend was observed in memory repertoires. Out-of-frame TCR alpha sequences shared between twins showed an excess of low generation-probability sequences compared with coincidental sharing between unrelated individuals. Conclusions relied on cross-sectional statistical analysis, since the same donors could not be followed over many years. Invariant T cells such as MAIT and iNKT could partly confound zero-insertion analyses, though diverse VJ usage argued against this for most clonotypes.

The germline V gene (reference sequence) yields DFQATT for CDR1 and SNEGSKA for CDR2. V sheds 6 bases and J sheds 0 bases, leaving 8 bases between their ends. From the cysteine through the phenylalanine, the CDR3 covers 13 amino acids. Only the CDR3 portion is preserved as DNA: 39 bases, with reading frame beginning at the first base. To note about this clonotype: Its antigen target is currently unknown. One base away there is no much larger clone; base qualities are not given.

Only healthy Caucasian donors were included. Library preparation employed 5' RACE. Sequencing used an Illumina HiSeq 2000. Template switching introduced a universal primer binding site; the final cDNA contained a unique molecular identifier, enabling accurate counting of TCR cDNA molecules. Specific primers in the conserved constant-segment region were used to synthesize first-strand cDNA for the TCR alpha and beta chains. To control for contamination, every cDNA library was double barcoded, receiving both a SMART-Mk sample barcode and Illumina barcodes. TruSeq adapter sequences along with Illumina sample barcodes were introduced in two successive PCR steps. TCR alpha and beta cDNA libraries were sequenced on the Illumina HiSeq platform with custom primers. The original methods were these. MiGEC was used to process raw reads and extract unique molecular identifiers, and MiXCR was used to find CDR3 positions. Recombination models were inferred per individual with the repgenHMM and IGoR tools using an EM algorithm. The tcR package in R was used for shared clonotype analysis, with sharing normalized by the product of cloneset sizes. Out-of-frame nonproductive sequences were analyzed to study raw recombination free of thymic and clonal selection effects. The raw public data were reprocessed by TCRdb itself: fastp quality trimming at Q25, MiXCR clonotype calling, in-frame beta chains only. Each CDR3 protein gets just one entry, which takes the most common genes and DNA from the rows behind it. TCRdb, not the original authors, processed these V and J calls. This sample comprises about 1.7 million distinct CDR3 sequences, 32% of them detected only once. The ten largest clones capture 0.27% of the sample.

Material: cord blood. This clonotype originated in a newborn girl in good health. The receptor chain draws on TRBV20-1 and TRBJ1-4, with the identity of the D gene unclear. The sequenced DNA: TGCAGTGCGATGAATGCAACTAATGAAAAACTGTTTTTT. Translated, it gives CSAMNATNEKLFF.